This entry concerns a single T cell receptor beta chain. Antigen: not known. Sequencing was designed to attain a depth spanning 1 in 200,000 to 1 in 1 million T cells. The repertoire was sequenced with immunoSEQ multiplex PCR; TCRdb's copy has only in-frame clones and lacks some. The sample lists 150,000 to 250,000 clones; around 72% were seen once. This CDR3 region has 14 residues. V lost 3 bases, J lost 0 bases, and 9 bases lay in between. Germline V CDR1 and CDR2: MGHDK, SYGVNS. The sample comes from a study of cytotoxic CD8 clonotypes in ibrutinib-treated CLL. Study at large: Productive templates averaged 255,043 per sample, and productive rearrangements 94,082. Regarding the study as a whole: Public clonotypes, found uncommonly, either contracted or stayed stable on treatment. While tracking circulating CD8+ T-cell counts, baseline clonality exceeded that of age-matched healthy donors.

Here the sequenced sample was PBMCs, taken after 24 months of ibrutinib treatment. The V and J genes are TRBV25-1 and TRBJ2-7, with D possibly being TRBD2 (6 bases). The clonotype originates from a human donor with chronic lymphocytic leukemia. In DNA, the CDR3 is TGTGCCAGCAGTGAGGCGGGGCGCTCCTACGAGCAGTACTTC. Its translation is CASSEAGRSYEQYF.